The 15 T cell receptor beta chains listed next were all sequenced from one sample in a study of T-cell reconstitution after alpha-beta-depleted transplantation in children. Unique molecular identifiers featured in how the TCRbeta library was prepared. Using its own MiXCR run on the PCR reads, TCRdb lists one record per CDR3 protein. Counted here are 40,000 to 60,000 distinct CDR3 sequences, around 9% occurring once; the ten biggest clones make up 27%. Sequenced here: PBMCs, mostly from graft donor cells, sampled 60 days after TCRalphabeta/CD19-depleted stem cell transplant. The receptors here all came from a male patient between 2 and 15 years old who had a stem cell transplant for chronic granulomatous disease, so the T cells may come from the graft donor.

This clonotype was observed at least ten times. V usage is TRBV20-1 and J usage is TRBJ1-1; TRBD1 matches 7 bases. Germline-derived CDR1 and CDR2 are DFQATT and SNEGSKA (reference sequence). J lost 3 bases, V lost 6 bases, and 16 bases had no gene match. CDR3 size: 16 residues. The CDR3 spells CSARGVEGATDTEAFF. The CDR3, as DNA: TGCAGTGCCAGGGGGGTGGAGGGGGCTACGGACACTGAAGCTTTCTTT.

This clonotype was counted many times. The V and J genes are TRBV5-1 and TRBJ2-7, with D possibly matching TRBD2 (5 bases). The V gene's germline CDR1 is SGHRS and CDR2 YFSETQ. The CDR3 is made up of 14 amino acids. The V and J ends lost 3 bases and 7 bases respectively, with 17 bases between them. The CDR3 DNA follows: TGCGCCAGCAGCTCCTTACTAGGAATAGGGGAGCAGTACTTC. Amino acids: CASSSLLGIGEQYF.

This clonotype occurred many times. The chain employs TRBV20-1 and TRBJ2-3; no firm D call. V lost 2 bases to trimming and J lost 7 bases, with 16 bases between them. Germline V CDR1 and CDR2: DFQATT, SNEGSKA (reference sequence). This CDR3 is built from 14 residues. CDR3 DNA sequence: TGCAGTGCTAGACCCCCTAGATGGCGGAATACGCAGTATTTT. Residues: CSARPPRWRNTQYF.

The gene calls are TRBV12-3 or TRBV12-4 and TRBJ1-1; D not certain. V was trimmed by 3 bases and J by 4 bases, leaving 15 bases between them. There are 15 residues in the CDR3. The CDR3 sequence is CASSFRGIGSTEAFF. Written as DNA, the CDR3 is TGTGCCAGCAGTTTTAGAGGCATAGGCAGCACTGAAGCTTTCTTT.

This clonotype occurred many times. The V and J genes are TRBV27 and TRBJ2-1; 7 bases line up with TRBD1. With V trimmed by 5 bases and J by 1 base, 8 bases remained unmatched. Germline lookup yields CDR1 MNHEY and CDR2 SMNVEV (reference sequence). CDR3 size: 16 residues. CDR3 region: CASSNTGAFSYNEQFF. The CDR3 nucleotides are TGTGCCAGCAGTAATACAGGGGCTTTTTCCTACAATGAGCAGTTCTTC.

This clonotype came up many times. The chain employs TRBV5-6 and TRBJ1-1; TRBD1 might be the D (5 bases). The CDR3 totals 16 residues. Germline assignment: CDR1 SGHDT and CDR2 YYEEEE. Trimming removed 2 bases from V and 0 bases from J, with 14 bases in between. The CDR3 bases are TGTGCCAGCAGCTTTAAGGGGTTCCCATTGAACACTGAAGCTTTCTTT. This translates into CASSFKGFPLNTEAFF.

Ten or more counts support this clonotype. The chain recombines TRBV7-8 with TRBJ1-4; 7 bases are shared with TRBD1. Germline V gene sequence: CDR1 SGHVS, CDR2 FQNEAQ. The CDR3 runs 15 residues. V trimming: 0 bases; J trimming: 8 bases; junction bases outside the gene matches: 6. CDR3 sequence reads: CASSLAGGAGEKLFF. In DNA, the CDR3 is TGTGCCAGCAGCTTAGCAGGGGGCGCAGGAGAAAAACTGTTTTTT.

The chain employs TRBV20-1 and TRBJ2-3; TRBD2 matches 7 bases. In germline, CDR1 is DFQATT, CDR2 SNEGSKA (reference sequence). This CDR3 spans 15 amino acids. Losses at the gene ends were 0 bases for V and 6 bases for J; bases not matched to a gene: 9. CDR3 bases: TGCAGTGCTAGAGATGACTGGGAGGGTCTTGATACGCAGTATTTT. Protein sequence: CSARDDWEGLDTQYF.

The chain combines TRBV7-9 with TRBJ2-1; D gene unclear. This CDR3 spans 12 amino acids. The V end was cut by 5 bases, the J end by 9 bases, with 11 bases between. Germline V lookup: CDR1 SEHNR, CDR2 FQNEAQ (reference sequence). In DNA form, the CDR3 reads TGTGCCAGCAGCCCTCGTAAAGGTGAGCAGTTCTTC. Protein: CASSPRKGEQFF.

The CDR3 nucleotides are TGTGCCAGCAGCCCCGGGACAGGGCGGTACAATGAGCAGTTCTTC. Its translation is CASSPGTGRYNEQFF. This chain uses TRBV7-2 with TRBJ2-1, with TRBD1 matching over 9 bases. In germline, CDR1 is SGHTA, CDR2 FQGNSA. This CDR3 spans 15 amino acids. V shed 5 bases, J shed 4 bases, and the junction held 6 bases outside the gene matches.

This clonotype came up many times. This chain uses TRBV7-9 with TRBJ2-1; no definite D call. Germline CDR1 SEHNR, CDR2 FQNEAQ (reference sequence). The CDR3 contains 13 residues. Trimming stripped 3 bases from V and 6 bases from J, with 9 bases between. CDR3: CASSFGVVNEQFF. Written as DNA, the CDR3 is TGTGCCAGCAGCTTTGGAGTTGTCAATGAGCAGTTCTTC.

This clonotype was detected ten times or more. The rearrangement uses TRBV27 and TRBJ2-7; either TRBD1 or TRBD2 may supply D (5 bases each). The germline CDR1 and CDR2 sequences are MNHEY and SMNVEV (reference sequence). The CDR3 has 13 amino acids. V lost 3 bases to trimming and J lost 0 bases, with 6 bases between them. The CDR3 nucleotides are TGTGCCAGCAGTTTCGGGGCCTCCTACGAGCAGTACTTC. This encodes CASSFGASYEQYF.

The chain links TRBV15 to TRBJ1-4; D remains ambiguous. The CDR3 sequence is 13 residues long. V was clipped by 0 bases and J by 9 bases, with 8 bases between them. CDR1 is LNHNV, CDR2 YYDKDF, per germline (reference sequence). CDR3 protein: CATSRDEVKKLFF. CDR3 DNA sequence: TGTGCCACCAGCAGAGATGAAGTAAAAAAACTGTTTTTT.

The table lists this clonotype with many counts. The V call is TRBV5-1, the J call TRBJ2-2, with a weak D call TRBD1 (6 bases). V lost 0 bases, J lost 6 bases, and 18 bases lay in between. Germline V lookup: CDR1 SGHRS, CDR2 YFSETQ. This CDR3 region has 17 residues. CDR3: CASSLGPDSPGAGELFF. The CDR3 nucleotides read TGCGCCAGCAGCTTGGGGCCGGACAGTCCCGGAGCCGGGGAGCTGTTTTTT.

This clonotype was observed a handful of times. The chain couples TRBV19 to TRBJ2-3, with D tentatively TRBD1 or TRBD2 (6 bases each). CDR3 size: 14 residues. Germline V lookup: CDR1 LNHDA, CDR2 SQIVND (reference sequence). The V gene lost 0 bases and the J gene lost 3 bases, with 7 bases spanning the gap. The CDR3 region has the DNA TGTGCCAGTAGTATAGAAGGGGGGACAGATACGCAGTATTTT. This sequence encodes CASSIEGGTDTQYF.